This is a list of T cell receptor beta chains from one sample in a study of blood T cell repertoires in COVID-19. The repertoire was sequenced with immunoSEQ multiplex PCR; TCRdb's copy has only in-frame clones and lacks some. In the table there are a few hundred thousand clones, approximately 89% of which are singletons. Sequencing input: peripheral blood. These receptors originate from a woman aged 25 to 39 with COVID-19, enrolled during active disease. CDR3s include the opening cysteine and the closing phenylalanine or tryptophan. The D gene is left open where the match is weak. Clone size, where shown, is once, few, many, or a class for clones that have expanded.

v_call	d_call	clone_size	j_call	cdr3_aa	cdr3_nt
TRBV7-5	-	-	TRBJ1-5	CARSPVGRSNQPQHF	TGTGCCAGAAGCCCCGTGGGGAGGAGCAATCAGCCCCAGCATTTT
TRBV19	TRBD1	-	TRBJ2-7	CASSIMSGTGAEQYF	TGTGCCAGTAGTATAATGTCCGGGACAGGGGCCGAGCAGTACTTC
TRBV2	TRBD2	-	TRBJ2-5	CASSVRGGGQETQYF	TGTGCCAGCAGTGTACGGGGGGGCGGGCAAGAGACCCAGTACTTC
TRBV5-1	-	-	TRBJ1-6	CASSAGGQGNSPLHF	TGCGCCAGCAGCGCGGGCGGGCAGGGGAATTCACCCCTCCACTTT
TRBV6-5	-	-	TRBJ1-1	CASSSGDRNTEAFF	TGTGCCAGCAGTTCCGGTGACAGGAACACTGAAGCTTTCTTT
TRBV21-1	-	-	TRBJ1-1	CASSSHGEAFF	TGTGCCAGCAGCTCCCACGGTGAAGCTTTCTTT
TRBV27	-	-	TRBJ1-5	CASSLYGYSNQPQHF	TGTGCCAGCAGTTTATACGGTTATAGCAATCAGCCCCAGCATTTT
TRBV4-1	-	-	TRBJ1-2	CASSQEGRANYGYTF	TGCGCCAGCAGCCAAGAAGGCAGGGCTAACTATGGCTACACCTTC
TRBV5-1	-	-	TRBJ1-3	CASSAGKGNTIYF	TGCGCCAGCAGCGCGGGGAAAGGAAACACCATATATTTT
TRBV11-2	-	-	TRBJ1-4	CASSSRGGLDEVTNEKLFF	TGTGCCAGCAGTTCAAGGGGGGGGCTAGACGAGGTTACTAATGAAAAACTGTTTTTT
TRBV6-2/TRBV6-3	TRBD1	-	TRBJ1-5	CASSYPTGTGVNQPQHF	TGTGCCAGCAGTTACCCAACCGGGACAGGGGTCAATCAGCCCCAGCATTTT
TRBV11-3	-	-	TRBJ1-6	CASSLVVSSPLHF	TGTGCCAGCAGCTTAGTCGTTAGTTCACCCCTCCACTTT
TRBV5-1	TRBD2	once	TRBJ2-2	CASTEGTSGPTGELFF	TGCGCCAGCACCGAAGGGACTAGCGGGCCCACCGGGGAGCTGTTTTTT
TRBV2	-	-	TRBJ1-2	CASTARGGRIYGYTF	TGTGCCAGCACCGCTCGCGGGGGGCGTATCTATGGCTACACCTTC
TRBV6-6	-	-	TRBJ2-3	CASSPGRRGLTDTQYF	TGTGCCAGCAGCCCGGGACGGAGGGGGCTGACAGATACGCAGTATTTT
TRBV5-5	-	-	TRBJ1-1	CASSLGLAGAQGITEAFF	TGTGCCAGCAGCTTGGGATTGGCAGGGGCGCAAGGGATCACTGAAGCTTTCTTT
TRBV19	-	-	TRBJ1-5	CASSMGGFQPQHF	TGTGCCAGTAGTATGGGGGGGTTCCAGCCCCAGCATTTT
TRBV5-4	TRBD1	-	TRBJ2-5	CASSNGDRDRETQYF	TGTGCCAGCAGCAACGGGGACAGGGATCGCGAGACCCAGTACTTC
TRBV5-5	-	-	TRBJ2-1	CASSMVRGNEQFF	TGTGCCAGCAGCATGGTCAGGGGAAATGAGCAGTTCTTC
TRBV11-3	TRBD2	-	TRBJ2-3	CASTLAGGTDTQYF	TGTGCCAGCACTTTAGCGGGGGGCACAGATACGCAGTATTTT
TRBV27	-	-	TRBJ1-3	CASRLRSGNTIYF	TGTGCCAGCAGATTACGTTCTGGAAACACCATATATTTT
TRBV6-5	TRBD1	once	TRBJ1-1	CASSYGDRNTEAFF	TGTGCCAGCAGTTACGGGGACAGGAACACTGAAGCTTTCTTT
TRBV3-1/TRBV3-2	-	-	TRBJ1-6	CASSQAPRIGNSPLHF	TGTGCCAGCAGCCAAGCCCCGCGGATCGGGAATTCACCCCTCCACTTT
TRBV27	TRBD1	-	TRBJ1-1	CASSQGTGGNTEAFF	TGTGCCAGCAGTCAAGGGACAGGTGGGAATACTGAAGCTTTCTTT
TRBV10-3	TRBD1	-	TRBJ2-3	CAIGDRGRGNTQYF	TGTGCCATCGGGGACAGGGGGAGAGGGAATACGCAGTATTTT
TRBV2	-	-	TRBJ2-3	CASSNMDTQYF	TGTGCCAGCAGTAACATGGATACGCAGTATTTT
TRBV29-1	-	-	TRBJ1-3	CSVEDRDGAGNTIYF	TGCAGCGTTGAAGATCGAGATGGTGCTGGAAACACCATATATTTT
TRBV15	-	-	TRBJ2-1	CATSTLGGGPRNEQFF	TGTGCCACCAGCACCCTAGGGGGGGGGCCTCGGAATGAGCAGTTCTTC
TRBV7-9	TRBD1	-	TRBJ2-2	CASIPGTGLTGELFF	TGTGCCAGCATTCCCGGGACAGGATTGACCGGGGAGCTGTTTTTT
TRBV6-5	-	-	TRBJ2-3	CASSIRGAEDTQYF	TGTGCCAGCAGTATACGCGGGGCCGAAGATACGCAGTATTTT
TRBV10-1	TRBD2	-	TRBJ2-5	CASALAGGSETQYF	TGCGCCAGCGCTTTAGCGGGGGGGAGTGAGACCCAGTACTTC
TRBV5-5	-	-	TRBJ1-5	CASSLVWTDNQPQHF	TGTGCCAGCAGCTTGGTATGGACAGACAATCAGCCCCAGCATTTT
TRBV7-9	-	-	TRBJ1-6	CASSLIGGNSPLHF	TGTGCCAGCAGCTTAATAGGGGGAAATTCACCCCTCCACTTT
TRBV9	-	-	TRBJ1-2	CASSVAQGYGYTF	TGTGCCAGCAGCGTAGCTCAGGGGTATGGCTACACCTTC
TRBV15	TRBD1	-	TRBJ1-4	CATSRGQGRGDEKLFF	TGTGCCACCAGCAGGGGACAGGGTCGGGGTGATGAAAAACTGTTTTTT
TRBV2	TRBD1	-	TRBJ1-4	CASKPGTGDEKLFF	TGTGCCAGCAAGCCCGGGACAGGGGATGAAAAACTGTTTTTT
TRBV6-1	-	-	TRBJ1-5	CASSEGVYRSNQPQHF	TGTGCCAGCAGTGAAGGGGTCTACAGGAGCAATCAGCCCCAGCATTTT
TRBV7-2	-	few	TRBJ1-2	CASSLLYGYTF	TGTGCCAGCAGCTTGCTATATGGCTACACCTTC
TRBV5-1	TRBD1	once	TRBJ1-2	CASSTTGGHYGYTF	TGCGCCAGCAGCACGACAGGGGGCCACTATGGCTACACCTTC
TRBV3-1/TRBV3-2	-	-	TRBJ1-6	CASSQAGAGGSPLHF	TGTGCCAGCAGCCAAGCAGGGGCGGGGGGATCACCCCTCCACTTT
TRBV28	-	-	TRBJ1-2	CASSLAGLNYGYTF	TGTGCCAGCAGTTTAGCAGGCCTTAACTATGGCTACACCTTC
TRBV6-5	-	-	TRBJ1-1	CASSYSRQWNTEAFF	TGTGCCAGCAGTTACTCGAGACAGTGGAACACTGAAGCTTTCTTT
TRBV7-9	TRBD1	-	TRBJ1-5	CASSLGGDRENQPQHF	TGTGCCAGCAGCTTAGGTGGGGACAGGGAAAATCAGCCCCAGCATTTT
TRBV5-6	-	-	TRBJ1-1	CASSLARAEAFF	TGTGCCAGCAGCTTGGCCAGGGCTGAAGCTTTCTTT
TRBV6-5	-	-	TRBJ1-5	CASSYSGAQPQHF	TGTGCCAGCAGTTACTCAGGGGCCCAGCCCCAGCATTTT
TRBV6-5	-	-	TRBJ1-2	CASSYMGAGYGYTF	TGTGCCAGCAGTTACATGGGGGCCGGGTATGGCTACACCTTC
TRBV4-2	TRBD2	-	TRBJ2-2	CASSQVAGGRAGELFF	TGTGCCAGCAGCCAAGTAGCGGGGGGGCGTGCCGGGGAGCTGTTTTTT